The 14 T cell receptor beta chains given below trace back to one sample, sequenced in a study of blood T cell repertoires in COVID-19. Produced via immunoSEQ multiplex PCR; TCRdb's table is partial and in-frame only. The data contain 110,000 or so clones, 75% to 90% of them seen just once; the ten biggest clones take up 4.6%. The sample consisted of peripheral blood. The receptors shown here come from a woman aged 50 to 60 with acute or convalescent COVID-19.

This clone was counted once. CDR3 coding DNA: TGTGCCAGACCGACGGACAGGGTGGAAACGGACGAGCAGTACTTC. Protein product: CARPTDRVETDEQYF. This chain uses TRBV6-4 with TRBJ2-7; 8 bases align to TRBD1. The CDR3 is 15 residues long. Germline V CDR1 and CDR2: MRHNA, SNTAGT. The V and J ends lost 9 bases and 5 bases, in that order; junction bases with no gene match: 15.

The chain uses TRBV7-2 and TRBJ2-5; 8 nucleotides align to TRBD2. The CDR3 contains 16 residues. Germline CDR1 SGHTA, CDR2 FQGNSA. J was trimmed by 6 bases and V by 2 bases; bases with no gene match: 11. CDR3 sequence (DNA): TGTGCCAGCAGCTTACCCGGGGGGGGGCAAACTAAGACCCAGTACTTC. It encodes CASSLPGGGQTKTQYF. The full variable domain, in which reference TRBV7-2 and TRBJ2-5 provide the parts outside the CDR3, is GAGVSQSPSNKVTEKGKDVELRCDPISGHTALYWYRQSLGQGLEFLIYFQGNSAPDKSGLPSDRFSAERTGGSVSTLTIQRTQQEDSAVYLCASSLPGGGQTKTQYFGPGTRLLVL.

The CDR3 nucleotides are TGTGCCATCAGTGAGTCAGGACAGGGAGAAAAACTGTTTTTT. This gives the protein CAISESGQGEKLFF. V gene TRBV10-3 combines with J gene TRBJ1-4; 8 nucleotides agree with TRBD1. Germline CDR1 ENHRY, CDR2 SYGVKD. The CDR3 has 14 amino acids. Trimming at V came to 0 bases and at J to 8 bases, leaving 2 bases not matched to a gene.

The genes are TRBV2 and TRBJ2-7; D might be TRBD1 (6 bases). The CDR3 is made up of 12 amino acids. The germline V gene encodes CDR1 SNHLY and CDR2 FYNNEI. Deletions cut 9 bases from V and 3 bases from J, with 12 bases between. The CDR3 sequence: CASGTNVYEQYF. As DNA, the CDR3 is TGTGCCAGTGGGACAAACGTCTACGAGCAGTACTTC.

The chain combines TRBV3-1 (or the pseudogene TRBV3-2) with TRBJ1-4, with D tentatively TRBD1 (6 bases). The germline V and J ends were trimmed by 1 base and 10 bases, with 19 bases remaining between them. This CDR3 has 16 amino acids. Per the germline V gene, CDR1 is LGHDT and CDR2 is YNNKEL (reference sequence). The CDR3 DNA follows: TGTGCCAGCAGCCAAGGGGGCGGGGGGCCCCTTGGAAAACTGTTTTTT. This gives the protein CASSQGGGGPLGKLFF.

This chain links TRBV20-1 with TRBJ2-3; TRBD1 is a possible D gene (5 bases). Germline-derived CDR1 and CDR2 are DFQATT and SNEGSKA (reference sequence). V dropped 7 bases and J dropped 4 bases, with 6 bases sitting between them. This CDR3 is built from 10 residues. The CDR3 nucleotides read TGCAGTGGGGGCCCAGATACGCAGTATTTT. This gives the protein CSGGPDTQYF.

The chain couples TRBV4-1 to TRBJ1-2, with D perhaps TRBD1 (6 bases). V lost 1 base to trimming and J lost 2 bases, with 11 bases between them. Germline values: CDR1 MGHRA, CDR2 YSYEKL. The CDR3 covers 15 residues. The CDR3 sequence: CASSQGGGTNYGYTF. The CDR3 nucleotides are TGCGCCAGCAGCCAAGGGGGGGGGACAAACTATGGCTACACCTTC.

This chain joins TRBV11-2 and TRBJ2-7; TRBD1 matches 9 bases. Losses at the gene ends were 4 bases for V and 3 bases for J; bases not matched to a gene: 1. This CDR3 has 13 residues. Germline V lookup: CDR1 SGHAT, CDR2 FQNNGV. CDR3 loop: CASSWGQGYEQYF. The CDR3 nucleotides read TGTGCCAGCAGCTGGGGACAGGGCTACGAGCAGTACTTC.

CDR3 nucleotides: TGTGCCTGGAGTGTACGAGGCACAGATACGCAGTATTTT. Translating gives CAWSVRGTDTQYF. The chain has TRBV30 and TRBJ2-3; the D is unclear. Trimming stripped 0 bases from V and 1 base from J, with 5 bases between. CDR1 is GTSNPN, CDR2 SVGIG, per germline (reference sequence). There are 13 residues in the CDR3.

The chain recombines TRBV7-9 with TRBJ1-1; possible D gene TRBD1, 5 bases. V shed 5 bases and J shed 7 bases, with 11 bases lying between them. Germline-derived CDR1 and CDR2 are SEHNR and FQNEAQ (reference sequence). The CDR3 totals 12 residues. In DNA form, the CDR3 reads TGTGCCAGCAGCCCCTCGGGGGTTGAAGCTTTCTTT. The encoded protein is CASSPSGVEAFF.

This rearrangement joins TRBV28 to TRBJ2-7; 11 nucleotides align to TRBD2. This CDR3 comprises 18 residues. From germline, CDR1 is MDHEN and CDR2 SYDVKM. V was pared by 6 bases and J by 4 bases, with 17 bases of the junction left unmatched. CDR3 region: CASSHRPGVSGRAYEQYF. The CDR3 bases are TGTGCCAGCAGCCACCGACCCGGAGTTAGCGGGAGGGCTTACGAGCAGTACTTC.

The chain recombines TRBV28 with TRBJ2-7; no clear D. The CDR3 is 11 residues long. Germline V lookup: CDR1 MDHEN, CDR2 SYDVKM. Trimming stripped 4 bases from V and 2 bases from J, with 3 bases between. CDR3 sequence: CASSSTYEQYF. The CDR3 DNA is TGTGCCAGCAGTTCTACCTACGAGCAGTACTTC.

This clone was recorded once. J is TRBJ2-1 and V is TRBV24-1; 9 bases are a match to TRBD1. V shed 4 bases, J shed 10 bases, and the junction held 10 bases outside the gene matches. Per the germline V gene, CDR1 is KGHDR and CDR2 is SFDVKD. This CDR3 is 15 amino acids long. The CDR3 region has the DNA TGTGCCACCAGTGAACCGGGACAGGGTTTGACGGAGCAGTTCTTC. Protein sequence: CATSEPGQGLTEQFF.

This clone was picked up one time. CDR3 region: CAINRQGGEAFF. Here the CDR3 DNA reads TGTGCCATCAATCGGCAGGGCGGCGAAGCTTTCTTT. The chain has TRBV10-3 and TRBJ1-1; the D gene is possibly TRBD1 (5 bases). The CDR3 extends over 12 amino acids. In germline, CDR1 is ENHRY, CDR2 SYGVKD. Trimming removed 7 bases from V and 8 bases from J, with 14 bases in between.